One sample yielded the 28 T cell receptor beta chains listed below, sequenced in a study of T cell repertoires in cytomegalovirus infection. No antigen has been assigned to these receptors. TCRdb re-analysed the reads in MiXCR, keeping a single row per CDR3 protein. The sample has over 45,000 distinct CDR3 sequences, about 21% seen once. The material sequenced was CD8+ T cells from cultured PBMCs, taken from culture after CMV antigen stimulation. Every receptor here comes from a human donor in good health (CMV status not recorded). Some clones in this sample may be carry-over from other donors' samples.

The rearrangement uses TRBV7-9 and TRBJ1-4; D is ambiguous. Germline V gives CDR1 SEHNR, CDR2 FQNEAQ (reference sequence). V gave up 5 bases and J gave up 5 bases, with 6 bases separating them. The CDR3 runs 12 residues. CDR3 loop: CASSTTNEKLFF. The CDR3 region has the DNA TGTGCCAGCAGCACCACCAATGAAAAACTGTTTTTT.

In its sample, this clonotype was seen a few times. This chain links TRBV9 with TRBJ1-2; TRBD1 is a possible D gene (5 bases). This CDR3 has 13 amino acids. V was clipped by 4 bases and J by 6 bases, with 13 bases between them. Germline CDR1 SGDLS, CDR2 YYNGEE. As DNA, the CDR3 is TGTGCCAGCAGCAAAGGGGCGGTGGATGGCTACACCTTC. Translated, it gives CASSKGAVDGYTF.

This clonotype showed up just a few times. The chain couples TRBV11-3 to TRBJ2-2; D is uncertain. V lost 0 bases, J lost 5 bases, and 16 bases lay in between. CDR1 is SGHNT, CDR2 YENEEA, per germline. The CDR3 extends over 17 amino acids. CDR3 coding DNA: TGTGCCAGCAGCTTAGACCGCAGCCTTGCGAGGACCGGGGAGCTGTTTTTT. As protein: CASSLDRSLARTGELFF.

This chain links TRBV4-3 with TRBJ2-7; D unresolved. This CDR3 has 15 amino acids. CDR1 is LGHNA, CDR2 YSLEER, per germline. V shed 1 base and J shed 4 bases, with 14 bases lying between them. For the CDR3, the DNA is TGCGCCAGCAGCCAAGCTCTGTCAGCCAATTACGAGCAGTACTTC. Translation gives CASSQALSANYEQYF.

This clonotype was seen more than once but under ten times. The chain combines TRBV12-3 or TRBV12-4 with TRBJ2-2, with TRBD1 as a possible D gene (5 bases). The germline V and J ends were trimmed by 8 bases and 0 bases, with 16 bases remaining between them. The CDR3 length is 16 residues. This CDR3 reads CASGPDSFANTGELFF. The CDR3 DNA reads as TGTGCCAGCGGACCCGACAGCTTCGCGAACACCGGGGAGCTGTTTTTT.

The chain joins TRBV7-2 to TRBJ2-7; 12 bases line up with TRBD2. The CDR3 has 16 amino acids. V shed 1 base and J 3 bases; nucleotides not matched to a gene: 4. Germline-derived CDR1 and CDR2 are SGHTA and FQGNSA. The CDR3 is CASSLGLAGEIYEQYF. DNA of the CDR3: TGTGCCAGCAGCTTAGGACTAGCGGGAGAAATCTACGAGCAGTACTTC.

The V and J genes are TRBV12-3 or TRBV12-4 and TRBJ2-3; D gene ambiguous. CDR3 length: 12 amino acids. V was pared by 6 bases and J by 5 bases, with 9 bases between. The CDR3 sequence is CASSLSLDTQYF. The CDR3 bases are TGTGCCAGCAGCCTATCCCTAGATACGCAGTATTTT.

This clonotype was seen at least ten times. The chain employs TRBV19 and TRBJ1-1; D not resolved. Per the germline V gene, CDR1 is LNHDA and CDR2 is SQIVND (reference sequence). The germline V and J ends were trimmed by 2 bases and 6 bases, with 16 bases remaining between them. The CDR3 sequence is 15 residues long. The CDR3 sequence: CASSISLQWGAEAFF. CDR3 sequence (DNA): TGTGCCAGTAGTATAAGTCTCCAGTGGGGAGCTGAAGCTTTCTTT.

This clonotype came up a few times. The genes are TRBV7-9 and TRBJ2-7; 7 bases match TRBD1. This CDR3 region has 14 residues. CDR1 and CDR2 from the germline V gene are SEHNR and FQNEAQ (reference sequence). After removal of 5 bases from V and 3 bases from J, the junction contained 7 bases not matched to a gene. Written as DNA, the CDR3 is TGTGCCAGCAGCCAACAGGGGTGGGACTACGAGCAGTACTTC. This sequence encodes CASSQQGWDYEQYF.

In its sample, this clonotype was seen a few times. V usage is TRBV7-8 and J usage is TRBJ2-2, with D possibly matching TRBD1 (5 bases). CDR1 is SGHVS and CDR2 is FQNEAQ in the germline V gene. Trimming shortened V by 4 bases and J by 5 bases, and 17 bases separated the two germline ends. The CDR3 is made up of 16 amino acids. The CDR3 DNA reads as TGTGCCAGCAGCTCCCAGGGCCCCGCCGGGACCGGGGAGCTGTTTTTT. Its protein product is CASSSQGPAGTGELFF.

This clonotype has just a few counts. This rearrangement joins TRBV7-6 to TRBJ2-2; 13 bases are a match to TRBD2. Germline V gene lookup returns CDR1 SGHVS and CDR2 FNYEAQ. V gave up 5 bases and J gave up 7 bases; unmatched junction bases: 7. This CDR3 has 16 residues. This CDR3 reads CASSVLAGGPNGELFF. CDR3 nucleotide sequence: TGTGCCAGCAGCGTACTAGCGGGGGGGCCCAACGGGGAGCTGTTTTTT.

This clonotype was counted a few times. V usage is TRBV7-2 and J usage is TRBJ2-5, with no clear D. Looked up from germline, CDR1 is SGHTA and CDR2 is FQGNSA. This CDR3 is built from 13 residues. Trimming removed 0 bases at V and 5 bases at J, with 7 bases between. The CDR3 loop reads CASSLAGMETQYF. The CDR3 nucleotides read TGTGCCAGCAGCTTAGCAGGGATGGAGACCCAGTACTTC.

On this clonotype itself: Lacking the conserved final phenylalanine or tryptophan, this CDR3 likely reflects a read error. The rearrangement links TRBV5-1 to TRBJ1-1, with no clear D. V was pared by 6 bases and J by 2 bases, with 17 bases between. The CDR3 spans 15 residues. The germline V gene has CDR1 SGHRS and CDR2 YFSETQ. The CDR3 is CASTFGGMGNTEAFY. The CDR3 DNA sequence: TGCGCCAGCACCTTTGGTGGTATGGGAAACACTGAAGCTTTCTAT.

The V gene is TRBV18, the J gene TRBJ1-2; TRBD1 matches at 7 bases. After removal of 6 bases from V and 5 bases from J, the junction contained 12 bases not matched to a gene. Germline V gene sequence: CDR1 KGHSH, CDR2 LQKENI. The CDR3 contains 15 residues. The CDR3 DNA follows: TGTGCCAGCTCCCTCGGGACAGCCCTGACTTATGGCTACACCTTC. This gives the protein CASSLGTALTYGYTF.

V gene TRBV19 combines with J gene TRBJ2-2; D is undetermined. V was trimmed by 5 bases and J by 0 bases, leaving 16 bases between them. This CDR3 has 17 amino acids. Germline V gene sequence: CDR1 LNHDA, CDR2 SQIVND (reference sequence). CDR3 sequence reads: CASSLTAALANTGELFF. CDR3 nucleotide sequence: TGTGCCAGTAGTCTCACCGCAGCTTTGGCGAACACCGGGGAGCTGTTTTTT. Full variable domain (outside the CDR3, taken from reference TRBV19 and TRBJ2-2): DGGITQSPKYLFRKEGQNVTLSCEQNLNHDAMYWYRQDPGQGLRLIYYSQIVNDFQKGDIAEGYSVSREKKESFPLTVTSAQKNPTAFYLCASSLTAALANTGELFFGEGSRLTVL.

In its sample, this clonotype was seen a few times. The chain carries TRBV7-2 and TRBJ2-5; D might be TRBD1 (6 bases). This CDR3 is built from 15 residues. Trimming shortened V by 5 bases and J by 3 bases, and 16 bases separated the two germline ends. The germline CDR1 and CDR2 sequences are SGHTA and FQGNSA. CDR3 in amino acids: CASSVTGTPKETQYF. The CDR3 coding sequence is TGTGCCAGCAGCGTCACCGGGACACCAAAAGAGACCCAGTACTTC.

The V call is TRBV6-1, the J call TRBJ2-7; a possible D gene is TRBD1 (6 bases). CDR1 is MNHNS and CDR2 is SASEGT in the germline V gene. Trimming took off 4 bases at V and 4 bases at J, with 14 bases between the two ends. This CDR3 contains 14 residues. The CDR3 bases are TGTGCCAGCAGTGGAGGGGGAATATCGTACGAGCAGTACTTC. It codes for CASSGGGISYEQYF.

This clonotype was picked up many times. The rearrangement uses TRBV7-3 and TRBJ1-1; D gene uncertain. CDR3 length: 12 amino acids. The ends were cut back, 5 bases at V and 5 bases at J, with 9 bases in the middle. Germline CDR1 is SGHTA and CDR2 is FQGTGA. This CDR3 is CASSPGGTEAFF. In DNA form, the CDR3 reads TGTGCCAGCAGCCCGGGAGGTACTGAAGCTTTCTTT.

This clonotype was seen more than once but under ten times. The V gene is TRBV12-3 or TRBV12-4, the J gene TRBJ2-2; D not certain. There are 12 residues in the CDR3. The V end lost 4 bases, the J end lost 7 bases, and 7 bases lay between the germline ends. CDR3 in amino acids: CASSSVHGELFF. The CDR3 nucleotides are TGTGCCAGCAGTTCCGTTCACGGGGAGCTGTTTTTT.

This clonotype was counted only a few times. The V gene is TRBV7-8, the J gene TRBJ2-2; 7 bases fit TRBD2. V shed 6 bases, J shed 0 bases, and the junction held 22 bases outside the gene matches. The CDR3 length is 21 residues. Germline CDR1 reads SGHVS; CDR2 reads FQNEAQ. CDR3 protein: CASRSTQAGLGAGSNTGELFF. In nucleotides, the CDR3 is TGTGCCAGCAGATCGACCCAAGCGGGACTGGGAGCGGGGTCGAACACCGGGGAGCTGTTTTTT.

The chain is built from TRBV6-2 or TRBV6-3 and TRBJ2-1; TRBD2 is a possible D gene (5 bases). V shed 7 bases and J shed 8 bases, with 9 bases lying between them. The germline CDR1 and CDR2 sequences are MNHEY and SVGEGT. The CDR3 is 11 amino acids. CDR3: CASKLRDEQFF. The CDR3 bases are TGTGCCAGCAAGCTGCGGGATGAGCAGTTCTTC.

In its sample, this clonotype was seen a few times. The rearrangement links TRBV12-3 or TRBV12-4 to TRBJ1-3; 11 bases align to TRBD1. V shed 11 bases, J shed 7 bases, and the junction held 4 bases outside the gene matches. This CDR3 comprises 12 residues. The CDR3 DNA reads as TGTGCCGGCCGGGACAGGGGGAACACCATATATTTT. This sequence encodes CAGRDRGNTIYF.

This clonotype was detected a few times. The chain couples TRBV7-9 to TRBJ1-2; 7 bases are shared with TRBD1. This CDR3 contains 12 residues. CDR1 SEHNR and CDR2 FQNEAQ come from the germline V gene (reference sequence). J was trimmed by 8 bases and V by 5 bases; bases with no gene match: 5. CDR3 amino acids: CASSPSQGGYTF. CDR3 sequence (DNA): TGTGCCAGCAGCCCCTCACAGGGGGGCTACACCTTC.

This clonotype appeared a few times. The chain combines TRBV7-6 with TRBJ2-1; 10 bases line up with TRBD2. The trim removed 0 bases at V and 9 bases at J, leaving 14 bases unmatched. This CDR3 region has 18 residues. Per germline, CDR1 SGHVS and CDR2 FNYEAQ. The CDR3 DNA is TGTGCCAGCAGCTTAGCCGTACTAGCGGGAATCCTTCCTCGTGAGCAGTTCTTC. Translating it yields CASSLAVLAGILPREQFF.

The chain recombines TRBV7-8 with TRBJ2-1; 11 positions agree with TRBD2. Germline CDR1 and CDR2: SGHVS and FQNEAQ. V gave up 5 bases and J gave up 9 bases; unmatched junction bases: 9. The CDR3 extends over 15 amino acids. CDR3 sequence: CASSANSGGATEQFF. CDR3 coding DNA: TGTGCCAGCAGCGCAAATAGCGGGGGGGCCACTGAGCAGTTCTTC.

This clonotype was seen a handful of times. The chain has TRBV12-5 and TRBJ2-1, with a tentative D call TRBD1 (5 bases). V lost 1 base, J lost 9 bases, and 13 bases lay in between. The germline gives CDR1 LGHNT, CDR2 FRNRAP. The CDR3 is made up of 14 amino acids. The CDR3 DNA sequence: TGTGCTAGTGGTTTGGCGGACAAGCCCCTTGAGCAGTTCTTC. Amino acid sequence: CASGLADKPLEQFF.

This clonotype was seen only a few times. CDR3 sequence reads: CSVEGDTVGTRDTQYF. As DNA, the CDR3 is TGCAGCGTCGAGGGTGATACGGTGGGGACGAGGGATACGCAGTATTTT. The chain joins TRBV29-1 to TRBJ2-3, with D perhaps assigned TRBD1 or TRBD2 (5 bases each). The CDR3 covers 16 residues. Deletions cut 6 bases from V and 6 bases from J, with 25 bases between. Germline V gene sequence: CDR1 SQVTM, CDR2 ANQGSEA.

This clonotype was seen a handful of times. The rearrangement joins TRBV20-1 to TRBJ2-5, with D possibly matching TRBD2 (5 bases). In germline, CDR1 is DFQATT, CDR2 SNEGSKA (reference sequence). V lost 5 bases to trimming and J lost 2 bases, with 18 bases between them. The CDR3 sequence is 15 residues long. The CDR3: CSASMGWGAQETQYF. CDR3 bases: TGCAGTGCTTCTATGGGGTGGGGAGCTCAAGAGACCCAGTACTTC.